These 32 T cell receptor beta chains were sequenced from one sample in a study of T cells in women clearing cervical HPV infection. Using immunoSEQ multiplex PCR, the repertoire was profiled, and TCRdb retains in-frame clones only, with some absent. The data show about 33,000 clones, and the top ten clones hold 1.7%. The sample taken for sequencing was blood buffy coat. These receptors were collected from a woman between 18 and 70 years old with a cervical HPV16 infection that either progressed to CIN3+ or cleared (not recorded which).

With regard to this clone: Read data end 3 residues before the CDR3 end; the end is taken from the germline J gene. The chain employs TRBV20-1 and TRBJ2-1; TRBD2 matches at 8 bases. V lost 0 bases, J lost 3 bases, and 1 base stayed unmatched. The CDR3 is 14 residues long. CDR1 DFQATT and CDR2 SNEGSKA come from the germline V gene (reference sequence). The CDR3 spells CSARDGGGYNEQFF. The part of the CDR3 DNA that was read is TGCAGTGCTAGAGACGGGGGGGGCTACAATGAG.

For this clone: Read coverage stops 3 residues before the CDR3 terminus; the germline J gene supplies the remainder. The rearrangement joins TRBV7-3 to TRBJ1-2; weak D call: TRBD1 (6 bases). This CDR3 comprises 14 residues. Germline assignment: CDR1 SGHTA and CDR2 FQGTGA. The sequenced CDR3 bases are TGTGCCAGCAGCAGCGGGGGGGCTGTTGGAGAC. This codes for CASSSGGAVGD. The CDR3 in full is CASSSGGAVGDYTF.

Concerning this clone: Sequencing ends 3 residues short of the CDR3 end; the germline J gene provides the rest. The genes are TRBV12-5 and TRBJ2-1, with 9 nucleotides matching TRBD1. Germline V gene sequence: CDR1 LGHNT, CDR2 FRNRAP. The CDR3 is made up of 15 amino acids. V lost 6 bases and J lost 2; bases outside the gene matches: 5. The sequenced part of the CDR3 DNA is TGTGCTAGTGGATCGGGACAGGGAACCTACAATGAG. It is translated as CASGSGQGTYNE. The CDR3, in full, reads CASGSGQGTYNEQFF.

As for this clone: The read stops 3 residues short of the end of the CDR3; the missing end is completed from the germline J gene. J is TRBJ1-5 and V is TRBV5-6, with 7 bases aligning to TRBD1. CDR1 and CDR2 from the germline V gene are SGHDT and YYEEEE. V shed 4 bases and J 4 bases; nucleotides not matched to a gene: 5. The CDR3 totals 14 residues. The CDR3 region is CASSKQGMNQPQHF. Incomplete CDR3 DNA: TGTGCCAGCAGCAAACAGGGGATGAATCAGCCC. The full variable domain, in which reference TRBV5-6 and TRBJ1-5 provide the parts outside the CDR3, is DAGVTQSPTHLIKTRGQQVTLRCSPKSGHDTVSWYQQALGQGPQFIFQYYEEEERQRGNFPDRFSGHQFPNYSSELNVNALLLGDSALYLCASSKQGMNQPQHFGDGTRLSIL.

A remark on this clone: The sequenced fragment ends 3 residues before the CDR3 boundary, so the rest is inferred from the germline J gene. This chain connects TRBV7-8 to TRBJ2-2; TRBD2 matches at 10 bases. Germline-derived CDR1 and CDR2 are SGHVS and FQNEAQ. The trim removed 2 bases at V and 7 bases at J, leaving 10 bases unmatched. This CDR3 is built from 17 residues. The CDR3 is CASSLRVSGGFGGELFF. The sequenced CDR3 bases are TGTGCCAGCAGCTTAAGAGTTAGCGGGGGGTTTGGCGGGGAG. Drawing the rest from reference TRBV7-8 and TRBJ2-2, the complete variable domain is GAGVSQSPRYKVAKRGQDVALRCDPISGHVSLFWYQQALGQGPEFLTYFQNEAQLDKSGLPSDRFFAERPEGSVSTLKIQRTQQEDSAVYLCASSLRVSGGFGGELFFGEGSRLTVL.

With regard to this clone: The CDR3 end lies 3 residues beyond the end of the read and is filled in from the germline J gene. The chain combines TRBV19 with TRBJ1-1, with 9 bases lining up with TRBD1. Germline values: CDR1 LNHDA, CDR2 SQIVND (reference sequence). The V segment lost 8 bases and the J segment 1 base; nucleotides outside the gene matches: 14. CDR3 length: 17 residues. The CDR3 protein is CASRGVGTGKKNTEAFF. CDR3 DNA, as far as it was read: TGTGCCAGTCGCGGTGTGGGGACAGGGAAAAAGAACACTGAA.

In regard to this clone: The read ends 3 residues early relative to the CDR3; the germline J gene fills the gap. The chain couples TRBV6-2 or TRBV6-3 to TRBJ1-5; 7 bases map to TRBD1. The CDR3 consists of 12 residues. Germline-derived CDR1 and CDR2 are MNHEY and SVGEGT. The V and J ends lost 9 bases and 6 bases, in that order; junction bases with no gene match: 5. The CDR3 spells CASWTGGQPQHF. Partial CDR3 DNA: TGTGCCAGTTGGACAGGCGGTCAGCCC.

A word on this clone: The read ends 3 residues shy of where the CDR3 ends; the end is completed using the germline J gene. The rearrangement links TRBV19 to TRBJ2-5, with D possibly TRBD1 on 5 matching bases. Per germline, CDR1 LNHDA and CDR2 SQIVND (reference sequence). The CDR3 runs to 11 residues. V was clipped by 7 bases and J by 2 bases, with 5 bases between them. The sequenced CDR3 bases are TGTGCCAGTAAGGGGCAAGAGACC. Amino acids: CASKGQET. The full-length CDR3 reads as CASKGQETQYF.

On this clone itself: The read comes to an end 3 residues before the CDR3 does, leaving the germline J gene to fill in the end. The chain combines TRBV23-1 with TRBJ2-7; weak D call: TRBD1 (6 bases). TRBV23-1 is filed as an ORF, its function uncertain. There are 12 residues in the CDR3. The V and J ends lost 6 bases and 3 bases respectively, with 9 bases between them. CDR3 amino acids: CASRRRGYEQYF. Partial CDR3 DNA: TGCGCCAGCAGACGCAGGGGCTACGAG.

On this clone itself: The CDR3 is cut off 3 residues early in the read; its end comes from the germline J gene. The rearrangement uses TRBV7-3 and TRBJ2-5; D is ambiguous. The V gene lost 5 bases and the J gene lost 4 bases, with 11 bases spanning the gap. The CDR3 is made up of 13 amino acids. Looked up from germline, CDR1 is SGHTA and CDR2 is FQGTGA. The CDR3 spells CASSQDPGETQYF. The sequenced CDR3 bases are TGTGCCAGCAGCCAAGACCCGGGAGAGACC.

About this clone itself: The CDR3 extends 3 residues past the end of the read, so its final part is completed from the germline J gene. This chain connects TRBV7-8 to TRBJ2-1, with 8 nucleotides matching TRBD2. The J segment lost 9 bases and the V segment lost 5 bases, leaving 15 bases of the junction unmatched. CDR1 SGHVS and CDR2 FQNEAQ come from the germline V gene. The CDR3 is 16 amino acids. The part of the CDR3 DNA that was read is TGTGCCAGCAGCCCCCGACGACTAGCGACTACAGTTGAG. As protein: CASSPRRLATTVE. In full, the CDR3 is CASSPRRLATTVEQFF.

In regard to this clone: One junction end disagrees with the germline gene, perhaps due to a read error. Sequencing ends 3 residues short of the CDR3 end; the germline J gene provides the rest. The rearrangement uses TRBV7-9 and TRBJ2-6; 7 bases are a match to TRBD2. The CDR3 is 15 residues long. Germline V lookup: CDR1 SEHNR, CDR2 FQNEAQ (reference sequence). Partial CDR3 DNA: TGTGCCAGCAGCGCGGGGGACTCTAGGGCCAACGTC. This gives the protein CASSAGDSRANV. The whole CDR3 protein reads CASSAGDSRANVLTF.

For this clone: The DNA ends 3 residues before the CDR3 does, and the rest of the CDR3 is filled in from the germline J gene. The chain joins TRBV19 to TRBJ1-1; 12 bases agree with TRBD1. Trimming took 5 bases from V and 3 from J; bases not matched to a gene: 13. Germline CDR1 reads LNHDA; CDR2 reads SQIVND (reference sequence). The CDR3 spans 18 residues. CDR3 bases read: TGTGCCAGTAGTCCCCGACCGGGACAGGGGGCAGGGGACACTGAA. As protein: CASSPRPGQGAGDTE. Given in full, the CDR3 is CASSPRPGQGAGDTEAFF.

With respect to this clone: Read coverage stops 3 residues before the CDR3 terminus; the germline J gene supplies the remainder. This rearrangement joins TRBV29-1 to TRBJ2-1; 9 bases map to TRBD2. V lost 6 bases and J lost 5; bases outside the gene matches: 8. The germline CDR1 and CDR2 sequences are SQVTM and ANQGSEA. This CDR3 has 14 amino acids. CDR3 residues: CSVESGLANNEQFF. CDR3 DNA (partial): TGCAGCGTCGAATCTGGACTAGCGAACAATGAG.

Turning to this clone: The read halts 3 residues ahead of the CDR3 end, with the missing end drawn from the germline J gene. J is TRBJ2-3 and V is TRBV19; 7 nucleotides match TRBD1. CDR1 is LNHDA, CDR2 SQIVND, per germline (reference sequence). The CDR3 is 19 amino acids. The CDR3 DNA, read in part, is TGTGCCAGTAGTCCCCAGACAGGGACGCAGGTCGTCAGCAATCAGCCG. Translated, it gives CASSPQTGTQVVSNQP. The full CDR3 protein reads CASSPQTGTQVVSNQPQYF.

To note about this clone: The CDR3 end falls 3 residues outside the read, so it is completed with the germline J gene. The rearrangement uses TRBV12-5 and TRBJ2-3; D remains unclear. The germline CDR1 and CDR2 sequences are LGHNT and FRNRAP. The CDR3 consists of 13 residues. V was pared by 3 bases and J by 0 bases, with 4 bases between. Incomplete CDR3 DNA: TGTGCTAGTGGTTTTTCTAGCACAGATACG. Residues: CASGFSSTDT. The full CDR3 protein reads CASGFSSTDTQYF.

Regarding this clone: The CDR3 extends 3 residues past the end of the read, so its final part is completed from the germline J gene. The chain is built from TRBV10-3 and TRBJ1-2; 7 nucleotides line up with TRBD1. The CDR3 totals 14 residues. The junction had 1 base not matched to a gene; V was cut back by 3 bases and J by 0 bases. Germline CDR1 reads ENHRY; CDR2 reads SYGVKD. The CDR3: CAISEGTANYGYTF. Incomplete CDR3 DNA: TGTGCCATCAGTGAAGGGACAGCTAACTATGGC.

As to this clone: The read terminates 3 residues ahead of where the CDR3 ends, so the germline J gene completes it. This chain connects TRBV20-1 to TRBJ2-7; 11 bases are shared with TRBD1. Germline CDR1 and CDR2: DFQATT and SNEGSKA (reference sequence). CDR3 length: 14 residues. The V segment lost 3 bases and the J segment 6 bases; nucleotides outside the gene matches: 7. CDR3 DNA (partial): TGCAGTGCTAGGCGAGGGACAGGGGGTCGCGAG. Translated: CSARRGTGGRE. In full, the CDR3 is CSARRGTGGREQYF.

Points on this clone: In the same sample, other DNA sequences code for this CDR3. CDR3 sequence: CASSYGRGNEQFF. The part of the CDR3 DNA that was read is TGTGCCAGCAGTTACGGACGGGGGAATGAG. The chain recombines TRBV6-2 or TRBV6-3 with TRBJ2-1; TRBD2 is a possible D gene (6 bases). The CDR3 is cut off 3 residues early in the read; its end comes from the germline J gene. Deletions cut 2 bases from V and 7 bases from J, with 9 bases between. Per the germline V gene, CDR1 is MNHEY and CDR2 is SVGEGT. The CDR3 contains 13 residues.

The sequenced part of the CDR3 DNA is TGTGCCAGCAGCCCTATCGGGTACAATCAGCCC. Protein sequence: CASSPIGYNQP. The whole CDR3 protein is CASSPIGYNQPQHF. The chain links TRBV7-2 to TRBJ1-5; no definite D call. The CDR3 end lies 3 residues beyond the end of the read and is filled in from the germline J gene. CDR1 is SGHTA, CDR2 FQGNSA, per germline. The CDR3 loop spans 14 amino acids. Trimming removed 5 bases from V and 3 bases from J, with 11 bases in between.

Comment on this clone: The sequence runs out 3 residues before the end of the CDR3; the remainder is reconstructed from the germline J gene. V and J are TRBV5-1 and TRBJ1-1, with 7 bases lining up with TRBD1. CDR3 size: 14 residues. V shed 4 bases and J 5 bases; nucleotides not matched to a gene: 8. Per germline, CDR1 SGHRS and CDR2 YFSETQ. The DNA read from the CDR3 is TGCGCCAGCAGCGGCGGACAGGCAGGTACTGAA. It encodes CASSGGQAGTE. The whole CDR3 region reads CASSGGQAGTEAFF.

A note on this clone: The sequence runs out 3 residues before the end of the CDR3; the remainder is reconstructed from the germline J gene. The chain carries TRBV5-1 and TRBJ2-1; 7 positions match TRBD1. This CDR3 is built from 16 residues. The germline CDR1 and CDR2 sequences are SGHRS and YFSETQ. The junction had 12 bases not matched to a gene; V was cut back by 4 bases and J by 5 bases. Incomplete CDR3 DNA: TGCGCCAGCAGCCTCCAACCCGGGACAGCAAACAATGAG. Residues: CASSLQPGTANNE. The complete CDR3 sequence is CASSLQPGTANNEQFF.

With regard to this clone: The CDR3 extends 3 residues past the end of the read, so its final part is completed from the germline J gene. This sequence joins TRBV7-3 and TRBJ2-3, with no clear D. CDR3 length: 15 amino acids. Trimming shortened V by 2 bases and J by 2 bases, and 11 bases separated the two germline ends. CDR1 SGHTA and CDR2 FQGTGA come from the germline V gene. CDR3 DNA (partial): TGTGCCAGCAGCTTAGGTTTGGCTCCCACAGATACG. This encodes CASSLGLAPTDT. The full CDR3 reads CASSLGLAPTDTQYF.

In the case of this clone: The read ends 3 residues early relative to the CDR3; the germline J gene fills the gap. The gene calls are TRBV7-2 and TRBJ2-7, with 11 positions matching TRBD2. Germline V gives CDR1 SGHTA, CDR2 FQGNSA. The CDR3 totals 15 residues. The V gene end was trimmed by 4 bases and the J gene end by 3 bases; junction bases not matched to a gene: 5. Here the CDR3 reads CASSSAGTSGYEQYF. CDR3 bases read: TGTGCCAGCAGCTCGGCCGGGACTAGCGGCTACGAG.

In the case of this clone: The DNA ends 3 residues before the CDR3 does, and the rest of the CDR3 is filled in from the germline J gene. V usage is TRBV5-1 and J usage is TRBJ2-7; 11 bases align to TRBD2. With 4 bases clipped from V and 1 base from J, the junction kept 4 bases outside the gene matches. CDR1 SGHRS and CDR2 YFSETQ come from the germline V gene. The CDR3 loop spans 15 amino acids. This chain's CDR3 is CASSITSGGSYEQYF. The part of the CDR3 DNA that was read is TGCGCCAGCAGCATAACTAGCGGGGGATCCTACGAG. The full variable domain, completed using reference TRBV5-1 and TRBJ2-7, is KAGVTQTPRYLIKTRGQQVTLSCSPISGHRSVSWYQQTPGQGLQFLFEYFSETQRNKGNFPGRFSGRQFSNSRSEMNVSTLELGDSALYLCASSITSGGSYEQYFGPGTRLTVT.

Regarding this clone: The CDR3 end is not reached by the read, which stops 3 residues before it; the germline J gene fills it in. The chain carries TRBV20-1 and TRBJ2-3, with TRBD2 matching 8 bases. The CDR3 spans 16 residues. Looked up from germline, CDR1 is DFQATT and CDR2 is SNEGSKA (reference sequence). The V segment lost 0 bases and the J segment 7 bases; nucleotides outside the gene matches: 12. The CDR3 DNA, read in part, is TGCAGTGCTAGAGATAGTCCGGGACTAGGGGGAAATACG. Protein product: CSARDSPGLGGNT. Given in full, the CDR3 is CSARDSPGLGGNTQYF.

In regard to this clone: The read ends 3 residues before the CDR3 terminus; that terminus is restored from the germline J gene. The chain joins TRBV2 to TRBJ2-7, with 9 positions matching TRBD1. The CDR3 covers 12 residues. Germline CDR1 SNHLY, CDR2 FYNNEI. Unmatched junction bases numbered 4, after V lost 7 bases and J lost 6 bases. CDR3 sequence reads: CASMGQGCEQYF. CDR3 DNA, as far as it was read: TGTGCCAGCATGGGACAGGGCTGCGAG.

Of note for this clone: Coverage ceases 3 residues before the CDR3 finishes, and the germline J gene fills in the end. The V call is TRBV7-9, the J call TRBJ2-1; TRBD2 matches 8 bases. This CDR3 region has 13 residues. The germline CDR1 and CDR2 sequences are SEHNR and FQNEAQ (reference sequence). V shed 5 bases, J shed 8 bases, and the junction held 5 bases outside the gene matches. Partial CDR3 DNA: TGTGCCAGCAGCCCCCGGGAGGGGGATGAG. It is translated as CASSPREGDE. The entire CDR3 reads CASSPREGDEQFF.

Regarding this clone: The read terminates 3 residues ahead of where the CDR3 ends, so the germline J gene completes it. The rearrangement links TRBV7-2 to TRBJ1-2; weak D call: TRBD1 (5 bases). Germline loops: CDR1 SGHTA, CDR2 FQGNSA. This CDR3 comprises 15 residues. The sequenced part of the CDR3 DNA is TGTGCCAGCAGCTTAGTTGGGGGGGGAGGCTACGAC. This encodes CASSLVGGGGYD. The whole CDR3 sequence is CASSLVGGGGYDYTF.

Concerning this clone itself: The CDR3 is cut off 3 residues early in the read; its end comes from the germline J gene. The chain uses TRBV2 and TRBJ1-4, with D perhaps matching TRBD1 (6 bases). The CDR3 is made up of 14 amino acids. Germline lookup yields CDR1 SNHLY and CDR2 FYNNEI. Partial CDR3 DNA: TGTGCCAGCAGTCTACAGGGCCCGAATTCACCA. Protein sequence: CASSLQGPNSP. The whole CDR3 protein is CASSLQGPNSPLFF.

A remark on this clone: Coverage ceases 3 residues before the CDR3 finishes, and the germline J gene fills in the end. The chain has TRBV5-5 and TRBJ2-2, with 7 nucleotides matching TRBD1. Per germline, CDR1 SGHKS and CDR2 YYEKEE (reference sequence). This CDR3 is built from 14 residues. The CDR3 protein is CASSYGTANEKLFF. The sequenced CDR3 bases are TGTGCCAGCAGCTACGGGACAGCTAATGAAAAG.

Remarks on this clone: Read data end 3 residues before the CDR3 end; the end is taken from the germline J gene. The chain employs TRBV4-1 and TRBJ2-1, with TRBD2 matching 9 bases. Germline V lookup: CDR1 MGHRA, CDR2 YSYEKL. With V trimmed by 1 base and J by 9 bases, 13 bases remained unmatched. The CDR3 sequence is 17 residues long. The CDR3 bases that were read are TGCGCCAGCAGCCAAGCGGGTAGCGGGAGTTTCTCATTTGAG. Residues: CASSQAGSGSFSFE. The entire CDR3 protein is CASSQAGSGSFSFEQFF.